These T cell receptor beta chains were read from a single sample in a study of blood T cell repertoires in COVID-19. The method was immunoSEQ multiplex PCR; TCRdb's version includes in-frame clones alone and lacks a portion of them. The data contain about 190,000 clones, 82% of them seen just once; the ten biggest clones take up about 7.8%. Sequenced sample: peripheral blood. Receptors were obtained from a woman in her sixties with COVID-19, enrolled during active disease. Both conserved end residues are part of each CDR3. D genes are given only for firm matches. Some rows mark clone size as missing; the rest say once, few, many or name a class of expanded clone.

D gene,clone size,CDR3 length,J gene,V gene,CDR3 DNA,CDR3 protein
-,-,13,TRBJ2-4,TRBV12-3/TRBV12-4,TGTGCCAGCAGCAAGACTAGGAGAGACATTCAGTACTTC,CASSKTRRDIQYF
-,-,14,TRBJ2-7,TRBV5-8,TGTGCCAGCAGCTTACGAGGGATCTCCTACGAGCAGTACTTC,CASSLRGISYEQYF
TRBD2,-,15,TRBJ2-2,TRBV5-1,TGCGCCAGCAGCTTGGCACTAGCGGTAGGCGGGGAGCTGTTTTTT,CASSLALAVGGELFF
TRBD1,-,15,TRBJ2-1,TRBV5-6,TGTGCCAGCAGCTATAGGACAGGAATCTACAATGAGCAGTTCTTC,CASSYRTGIYNEQFF
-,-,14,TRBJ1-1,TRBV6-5,TGTGCCAGCAGAACAGGGATTTTAAACACTGAAGCTTTCTTT,CASRTGILNTEAFF
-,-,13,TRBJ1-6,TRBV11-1,TGTGCCAGCACCCAGGGTAATGAATCACCCCTCCACTTT,CASTQGNESPLHF
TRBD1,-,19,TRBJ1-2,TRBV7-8,TGTGCCAGCAGCTTAGATCAAGCGATTGGGACAGGGTGGAGCTATGGCTACACCTTC,CASSLDQAIGTGWSYGYTF
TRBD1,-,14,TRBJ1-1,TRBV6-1,TGTGCCAGCAGTGAACCAGGGGGGCACACTGAAGCTTTCTTT,CASSEPGGHTEAFF
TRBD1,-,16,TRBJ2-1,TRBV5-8,TGTGCCAGCAGCTTGGCCCGGGACAGGGATTACTATGAGCAGTTCTTC,CASSLARDRDYYEQFF
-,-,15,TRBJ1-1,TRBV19,TGTGCCAGTAGTATTCAGGACAGATTCAACACTGAAGCTTTCTTT,CASSIQDRFNTEAFF
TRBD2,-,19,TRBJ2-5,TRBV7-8,TGTGCCAGCAGCTTAGCGTGGTCTAGCGGGGCAGCAATCCAAGAGACCCAGTACTTC,CASSLAWSSGAAIQETQYF
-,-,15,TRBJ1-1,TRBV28,TGTGCCATCCTCTCCCCAGGGTTTCGGAACACTGAAGCTTTCTTT,CAILSPGFRNTEAFF
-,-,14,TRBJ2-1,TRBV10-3,TGTGCCATCAGGCCGGGTCTGGCGGGCCATGAGCAGTTCTTC,CAIRPGLAGHEQFF
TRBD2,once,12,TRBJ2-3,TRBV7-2,TGTGCCAGCAGCTCATCAAGCGGGGGCCAGTATTTT,CASSSSSGGQYF